Below, 21 T cell receptor beta chains from the same sample are listed, as sequenced in a study of identical twins. Using its own MiXCR run on the 5' RACE reads, TCRdb lists one record per CDR3 protein. This table holds about 550,000 distinct CDR3 sequences, about a fifth found once. This sample was also put to use in a study of yellow fever vaccine responses in identical twins.

Sequencing used CD4+ T cells sorted from blood. The receptor source for this set is a young woman in good health.

The chain uses TRBV29-1 and TRBJ2-1; perhaps TRBD1 as D (6 bases). Germline loops: CDR1 SQVTM, CDR2 ANQGSEA. The CDR3 extends over 11 amino acids. V lost 7 bases, J lost 5 bases, and 9 bases lay in between. The CDR3 DNA is TGCAGCGCAGGACAGAACAATGAGCAGTTCTTC. Its protein product is CSAGQNNEQFF.

There are a few counts of this clonotype. V gene TRBV20-1 combines with J gene TRBJ2-7; 13 bases align to TRBD2. In germline, CDR1 is DFQATT, CDR2 SNEGSKA (reference sequence). V was clipped by 4 bases and J by 5 bases; unmatched bases: 8. The CDR3 has 15 amino acids. Here the CDR3 DNA reads TGCAGTGCTAAACCCGGACTAGCGGGAGTTAACGAGCAGTACTTC. It codes for CSAKPGLAGVNEQYF.

This chain connects TRBV7-2 to TRBJ2-1, with 10 bases that match TRBD2. The J segment lost 8 bases and the V segment lost 1 base, leaving 5 bases of the junction unmatched. Germline V gives CDR1 SGHTA, CDR2 FQGNSA. CDR3 length: 15 residues. CDR3 DNA sequence: TGTGCCAGCAGCTTAGTAGCGGGAGGCCGGTATGAGCAGTTCTTC. Amino acid sequence: CASSLVAGGRYEQFF.

The chain employs TRBV20-1 and TRBJ2-3, with D perhaps being TRBD1 or TRBD2 (6 bases each). Germline V gene lookup returns CDR1 DFQATT and CDR2 SNEGSKA (reference sequence). Trimming removed 6 bases from V and 3 bases from J, with 16 bases in between. The CDR3 extends over 14 amino acids. For the CDR3, the DNA is TGCAGTGCCGGAGGGGGTTTTATGACAGATACGCAGTATTTT. Protein sequence: CSAGGGFMTDTQYF.

The chain carries TRBV28 and TRBJ1-6, with a possible D match to TRBD1 (5 bases). The CDR3 loop spans 17 amino acids. V lost 6 bases to trimming and J lost 0 bases, with 15 bases between them. Germline CDR1 reads MDHEN; CDR2 reads SYDVKM. The CDR3 region is CASSQNLGGSYNSPLHF. The DNA for the CDR3 is TGTGCCAGCAGCCAGAACTTGGGGGGCTCCTATAATTCACCCCTCCACTTT.

This clonotype has only a few counts. The chain recombines TRBV11-1 with TRBJ2-1; D is tentatively TRBD1 or TRBD2 (5 bases each). Trimming shortened V by 1 base and J by 3 bases, and 19 bases separated the two germline ends. Germline loops: CDR1 SGHAT, CDR2 FQDESV (reference sequence). The CDR3 is 18 amino acids. The CDR3 sequence: CASSLVVRLGTGYNEQFF. CDR3 nucleotides: TGTGCCAGCAGCTTAGTAGTTCGGCTCGGGACCGGCTACAATGAGCAGTTCTTC.

The table lists this clonotype with a few counts. CDR3 coding DNA: TGTGCCACCAGTCTAAATAGCGGGAGGGCCGACACCGGGGAGCTGTTTTTT. Its translation is CATSLNSGRADTGELFF. The chain combines TRBV24-1 with TRBJ2-2, with 11 bases that match TRBD2. CDR3 length equals 17 residues. Unmatched junction bases numbered 8, after V lost 6 bases and J lost 3 bases. In germline, CDR1 is KGHDR, CDR2 SFDVKD.

The gene calls are TRBV5-5 and TRBJ2-7; D unresolved. The germline V and J ends were trimmed by 4 bases and 2 bases, with 16 bases remaining between them. The CDR3 runs to 15 residues. The germline V gene encodes CDR1 SGHKS and CDR2 YYEKEE (reference sequence). The CDR3 spells CASSRNYNGAYEQYF. The CDR3 region has the DNA TGTGCCAGCAGCCGCAATTACAATGGGGCCTACGAGCAGTACTTC.

This sequence joins TRBV12-2 and TRBJ2-3; whether TRBD1, the table's D call, matches the DNA was not checked. TRBV12-2 is flagged as a pseudogene. The CDR3 contains 16 residues. CDR3 coding DNA: TGTGCAAGTCGCTTAGCGCCGGGACAGTACACAGATACGCAGTATTTT. It encodes CASRLAPGQYTDTQYF.

This clonotype was counted once. The chain recombines TRBV29-1 with TRBJ2-7; TRBD1 agrees at 7 bases. The CDR3 length is 12 residues. J gave up 2 bases and V 7 bases, and 5 bases lay outside the gene matches. Germline CDR1 SQVTM, CDR2 ANQGSEA. The CDR3 DNA reads TGCAGCGCCGGACAGGTTCCCTACGAGCAGTACTTC. Translated, it gives CSAGQVPYEQYF.

The J gene is TRBJ2-3, the V gene TRBV6-5; TRBD2 matches at 8 bases. The CDR3 extends over 16 amino acids. CDR1 and CDR2 from the germline V gene are MNHEY and SVGAGI. V lost 2 bases, J lost 5 bases, and 9 bases stayed unmatched. The CDR3 bases are TGTGCCAGCAGTTACGGCGGCGCGGGAGGCGTAGATACGCAGTATTTT. Translation gives CASSYGGAGGVDTQYF.

This clonotype came up a few times. This chain joins TRBV10-3 and TRBJ2-7; either TRBD1 or TRBD2 may supply D (7 bases each). Germline CDR1 is ENHRY and CDR2 is SYGVKD. The CDR3 consists of 14 residues. V lost 3 bases and J 4 bases, leaving 13 bases between the germline ends. The CDR3 protein is CAISEAGQRYEQYV. Here the CDR3 DNA reads TGTGCCATCAGTGAAGCGGGACAGAGATACGAGCAGTACGTC.

V is TRBV3-1 and J is TRBJ1-1; 7 bases agree with TRBD1. Germline V lookup: CDR1 LGHDT, CDR2 YNNKEL (reference sequence). The length of the CDR3 is 13 residues. After removal of 6 bases from V and 4 bases from J, the junction contained 5 bases not matched to a gene. CDR3 amino acids: CASRAGGPTEAFF. The CDR3 DNA follows: TGTGCCAGCAGGGCAGGGGGACCCACTGAAGCTTTCTTT.

This clonotype has a handful of counts. The chain is built from TRBV9 and TRBJ1-4; D unclear. CDR3 length equals 14 residues. V was clipped by 0 bases and J by 7 bases, with 10 bases between them. CDR1 is SGDLS, CDR2 YYNGEE, per germline. Here the CDR3 reads CASSVGVLREKLFF. The CDR3 DNA reads as TGTGCCAGCAGCGTAGGGGTTCTACGTGAAAAACTGTTTTTT.

This clonotype was seen ten or more times. The rearrangement joins TRBV29-1 to TRBJ2-2; TRBD2 might be the D (6 bases). Trimming removed 8 bases at V and 5 bases at J, with 15 bases between. Germline values: CDR1 SQVTM, CDR2 ANQGSEA. There are 13 residues in the CDR3. CDR3 nucleotide sequence: TGCAGCCTACGAACCGGGGGAACCGGGGAGCTGTTTTTT. Its protein product is CSLRTGGTGELFF.

The chain carries TRBV11-2 and TRBJ2-1; 9 bases are a match to TRBD1. Germline trimming cut 1 base from V and 6 bases from J; bases unmatched to any gene: 10. The CDR3 loop spans 17 amino acids. CDR1 and CDR2 (germline): SGHAT, FQNNGV. The DNA for the CDR3 is TGTGCCAGCAGCTTAGGATGGGGACAGGGTTCCGGCAATGAGCAGTTCTTC. Its translation is CASSLGWGQGSGNEQFF.

The chain has TRBV7-2 and TRBJ2-7, with D unresolved. Germline V lookup: CDR1 SGHTA, CDR2 FQGNSA. Trimming took 5 bases from V and 1 from J, leaving 9 bases between them. The CDR3 sequence is 13 residues long. This chain's CDR3 is CASSTPLSYEQYF. The CDR3 region has the DNA TGTGCCAGCAGCACCCCGCTTTCCTACGAGCAGTACTTC.

V usage is TRBV9 and J usage is TRBJ2-7, with TRBD2 identical over 10 bases. The germline V gene has CDR1 SGDLS and CDR2 YYNGEE. The junction had 2 bases not matched to a gene; V was cut back by 2 bases and J by 3 bases. This CDR3 is 14 amino acids long. The CDR3 region has the DNA TGTGCCAGCAGCGTCACTAGCGGGATCTACGAGCAGTACTTC. This encodes CASSVTSGIYEQYF.

The V call is TRBV9, the J call TRBJ2-1; 14 bases are shared with TRBD2. The V gene end was trimmed by 0 bases and the J gene end by 7 bases; junction bases not matched to a gene: 3. The CDR3 sequence is 16 residues long. Germline assignment: CDR1 SGDLS and CDR2 YYNGEE. The CDR3 DNA reads as TGTGCCAGCAGCGTAGGGGGACTAGCGGGAGAGAATGAGCAGTTCTTC. Translating it yields CASSVGGLAGENEQFF.

CDR3 protein: CASSQDVWRETQYF. DNA for the CDR3: TGTGCCAGCAGCCAAGATGTCTGGAGGGAGACCCAGTACTTC. J is TRBJ2-5 and V is TRBV3-1, with a possible D match to TRBD2 (5 bases). Trimming cost V 0 bases and J 5 bases, with 10 bases left between them. From germline, CDR1 is LGHDT and CDR2 YNNKEL (reference sequence). CDR3 length equals 14 residues.

The V and J genes are TRBV27 and TRBJ2-1; D may be TRBD2 (6 bases). CDR3 length equals 14 residues. The V end lost 10 bases, the J end lost 10 bases, and 23 bases lay between the germline ends. CDR1 is MNHEY, CDR2 SMNVEV, per germline (reference sequence). CDR3 sequence (DNA): TGTGCCACAAGGGGACGGGAGAGTTTAGGGGAGCAGTTCTTC. It specifies CATRGRESLGEQFF.